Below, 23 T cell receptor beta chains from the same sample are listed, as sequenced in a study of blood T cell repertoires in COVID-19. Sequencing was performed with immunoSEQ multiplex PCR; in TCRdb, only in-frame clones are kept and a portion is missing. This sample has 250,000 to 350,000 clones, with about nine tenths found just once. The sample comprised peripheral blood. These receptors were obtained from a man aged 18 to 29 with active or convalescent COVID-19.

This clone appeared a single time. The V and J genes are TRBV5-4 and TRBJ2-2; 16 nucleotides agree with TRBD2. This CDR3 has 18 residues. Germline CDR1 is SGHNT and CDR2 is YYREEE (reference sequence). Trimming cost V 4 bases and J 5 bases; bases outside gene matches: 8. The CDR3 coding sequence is TGTGCCAGCAGCCGGACGGGACTAGCGGGAGGGCGAACCGGGGAGCTGTTTTTT. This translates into CASSRTGLAGGRTGELFF.

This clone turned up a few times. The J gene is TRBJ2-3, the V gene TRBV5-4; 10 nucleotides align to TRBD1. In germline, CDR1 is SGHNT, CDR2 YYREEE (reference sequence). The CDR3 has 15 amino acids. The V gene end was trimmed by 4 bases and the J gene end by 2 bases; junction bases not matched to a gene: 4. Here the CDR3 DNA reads TGTGCCAGCAGCCCCGACAGGGGGCACACAGATACGCAGTATTTT. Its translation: CASSPDRGHTDTQYF.

This CDR3 is CASSLPGKETQYF. The CDR3 DNA reads TGTGCCAGCAGTTTACCCGGGAAAGAGACCCAGTACTTC. The V call is TRBV12-3 or TRBV12-4, the J call TRBJ2-5, with TRBD2 as a possible D gene (5 bases). The ends were cut back, 2 bases at V and 3 bases at J, with 7 bases in the middle. The CDR3 length is 13 residues.

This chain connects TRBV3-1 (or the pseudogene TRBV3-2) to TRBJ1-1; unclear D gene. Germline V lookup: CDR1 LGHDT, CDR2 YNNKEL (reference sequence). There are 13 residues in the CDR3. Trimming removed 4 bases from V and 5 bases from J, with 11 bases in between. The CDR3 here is CASSLSLGTEAFF. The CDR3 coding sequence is TGTGCCAGCAGCCTTAGCCTCGGAACTGAAGCTTTCTTT.

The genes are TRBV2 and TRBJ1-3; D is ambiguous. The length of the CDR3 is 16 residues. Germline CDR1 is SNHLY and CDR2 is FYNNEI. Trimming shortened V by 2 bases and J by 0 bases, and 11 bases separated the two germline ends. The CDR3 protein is CASSERLTTSGNTIYF. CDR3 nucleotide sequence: TGTGCCAGCAGTGAACGTTTGACAACCTCTGGAAACACCATATATTTT.

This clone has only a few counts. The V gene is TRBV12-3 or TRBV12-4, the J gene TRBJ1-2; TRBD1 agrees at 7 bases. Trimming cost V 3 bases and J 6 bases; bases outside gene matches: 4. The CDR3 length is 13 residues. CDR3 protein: CASSFGQGDGYTF. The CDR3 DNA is TGTGCCAGCAGTTTCGGGCAGGGGGATGGCTACACCTTC.

The CDR3 DNA reads TGTGCCAGTAGTATCGAACCGACACTGAGCACAGATACGCAGTATTTT. Its protein is CASSIEPTLSTDTQYF. The chain employs TRBV19 and TRBJ2-3; D is undetermined. This CDR3 region has 16 residues. Trimming took 3 bases from V and 0 from J, leaving 13 bases between them. The germline CDR1 and CDR2 sequences are LNHDA and SQIVND (reference sequence).

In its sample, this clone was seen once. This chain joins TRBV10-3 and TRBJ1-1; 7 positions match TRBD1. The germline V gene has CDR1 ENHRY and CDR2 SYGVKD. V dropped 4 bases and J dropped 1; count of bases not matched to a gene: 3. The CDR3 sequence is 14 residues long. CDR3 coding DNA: TGTGCCATCAGTGGAACAGGGGCGAACACTGAAGCTTTCTTT. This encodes CAISGTGANTEAFF.

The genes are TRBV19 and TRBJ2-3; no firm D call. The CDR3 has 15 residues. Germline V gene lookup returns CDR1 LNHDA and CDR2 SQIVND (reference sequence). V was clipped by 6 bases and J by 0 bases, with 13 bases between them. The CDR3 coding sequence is TGTGCCAGTAGCGAGCTAGGTACGAGCACAGATACGCAGTATTTT. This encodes CASSELGTSTDTQYF.

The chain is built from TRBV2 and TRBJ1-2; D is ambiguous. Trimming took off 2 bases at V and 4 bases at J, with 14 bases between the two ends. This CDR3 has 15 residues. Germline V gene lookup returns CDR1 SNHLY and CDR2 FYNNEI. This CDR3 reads CASSESGRTIYGYTF. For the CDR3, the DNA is TGTGCCAGCAGTGAAAGTGGCAGGACTATCTATGGCTACACCTTC. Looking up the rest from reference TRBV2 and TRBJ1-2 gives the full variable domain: EPEVTQTPSHQVTQMGQEVILRCVPISNHLYFYWYRQILGQKVEFLVSFYNNEISEKSEIFDDQFSVERPDGSNFTLKIRSTKLEDSAMYFCASSESGRTIYGYTFGSGTRLTVV.

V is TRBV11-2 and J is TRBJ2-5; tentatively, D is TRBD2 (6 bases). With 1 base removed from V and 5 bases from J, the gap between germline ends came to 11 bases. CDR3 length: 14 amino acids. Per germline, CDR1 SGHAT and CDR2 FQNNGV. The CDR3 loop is CASSLGTSRETQYF. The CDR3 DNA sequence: TGTGCCAGCAGCTTAGGTACTAGCCGTGAGACCCAGTACTTC.

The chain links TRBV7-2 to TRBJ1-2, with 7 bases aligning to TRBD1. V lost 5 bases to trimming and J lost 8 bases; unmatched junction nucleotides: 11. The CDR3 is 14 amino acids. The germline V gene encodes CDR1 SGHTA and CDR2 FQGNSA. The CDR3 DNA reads TGTGCCAGCAGCCTCCAACAGGGGAAGGTGGGCTACACCTTC. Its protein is CASSLQQGKVGYTF. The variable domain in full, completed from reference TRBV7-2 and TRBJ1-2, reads GAGVSQSPSNKVTEKGKDVELRCDPISGHTALYWYRQSLGQGLEFLIYFQGNSAPDKSGLPSDRFSAERTGGSVSTLTIQRTQQEDSAVYLCASSLQQGKVGYTFGSGTRLTVV.

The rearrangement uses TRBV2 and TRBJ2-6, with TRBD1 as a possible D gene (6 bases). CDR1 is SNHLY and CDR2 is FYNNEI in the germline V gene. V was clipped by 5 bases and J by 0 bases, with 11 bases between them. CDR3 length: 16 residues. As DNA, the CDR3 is TGTGCCAGCAGTCGGGACACCTCCTCTGGGGCCAACGTCCTGACTTTC. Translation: CASSRDTSSGANVLTF.

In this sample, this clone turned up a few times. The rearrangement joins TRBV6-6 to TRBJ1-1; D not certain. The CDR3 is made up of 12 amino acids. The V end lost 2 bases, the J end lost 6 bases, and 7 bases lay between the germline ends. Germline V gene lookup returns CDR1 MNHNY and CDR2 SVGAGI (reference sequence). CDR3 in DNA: TGTGCCAGCAGTTACGGAGGCCCTGAAGCTTTCTTT. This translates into CASSYGGPEAFF.

CDR3 nucleotide sequence: TGTGCCAGCAGTGAGCCTAGCGGGATGCGGTCCAATGAGCAGTTCTTC. As protein: CASSEPSGMRSNEQFF. The chain is built from TRBV2 and TRBJ2-1, with 9 positions matching TRBD2. Unmatched junction bases numbered 9, after V lost 3 bases and J lost 6 bases. This CDR3 contains 16 residues. CDR1 and CDR2 from the germline V gene are SNHLY and FYNNEI. Full variable domain (missing parts from reference TRBV2 and TRBJ2-1): EPEVTQTPSHQVTQMGQEVILRCVPISNHLYFYWYRQILGQKVEFLVSFYNNEISEKSEIFDDQFSVERPDGSNFTLKIRSTKLEDSAMYFCASSEPSGMRSNEQFFGPGTRLTVL.

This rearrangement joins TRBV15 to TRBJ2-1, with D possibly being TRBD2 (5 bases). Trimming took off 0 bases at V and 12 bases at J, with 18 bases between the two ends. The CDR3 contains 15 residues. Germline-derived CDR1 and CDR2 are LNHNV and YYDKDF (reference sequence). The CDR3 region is CATSRDGNRKDGQFF. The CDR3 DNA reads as TGTGCCACCAGCAGAGACGGGAACCGCAAGGACGGGCAGTTCTTC. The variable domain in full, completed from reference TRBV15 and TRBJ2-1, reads DAMVIQNPRYQVTQFGKPVTLSCSQTLNHNVMYWYQQKSSQAPKLLFHYYDKDFNNEADTPDNFQSRRPNTSFCFLDIRSPGLGDTAMYLCATSRDGNRKDGQFFGPGTRLTVL.

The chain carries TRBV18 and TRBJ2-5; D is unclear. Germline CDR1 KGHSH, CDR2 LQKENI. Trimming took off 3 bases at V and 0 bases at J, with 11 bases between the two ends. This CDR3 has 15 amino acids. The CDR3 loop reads CASSPRQSDQETQYF. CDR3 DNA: TGTGCCAGCTCACCCCGCCAGTCAGACCAAGAGACCCAGTACTTC.

DNA of the CDR3: TGTGCCAGCAGCGTAGTAGCAGACGGTAACTATGGCTACACCTTC. This translates into CASSVVADGNYGYTF. The chain recombines TRBV9 with TRBJ1-2; D gene uncertain. This CDR3 has 15 residues. Germline V gene sequence: CDR1 SGDLS, CDR2 YYNGEE. Trimming stripped 0 bases from V and 1 base from J, with 10 bases between.

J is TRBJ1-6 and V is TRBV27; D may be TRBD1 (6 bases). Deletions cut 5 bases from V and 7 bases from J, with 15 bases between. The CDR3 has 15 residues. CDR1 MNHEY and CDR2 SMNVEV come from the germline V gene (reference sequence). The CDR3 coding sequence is TGTGCCAGCAGTCCCTTTTGGGGGCAGAATTCACCCCTCCACTTT. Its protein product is CASSPFWGQNSPLHF.

CDR3 coding DNA: TGCAGCTGGAAGTCTAGCTATGGCTACACCTTC. Translated, it gives CSWKSSYGYTF. The V and J genes are TRBV29-1 and TRBJ1-2; D gene uncertain. The ends were cut back, 8 bases at V and 4 bases at J, with 11 bases in the middle. The germline V gene has CDR1 SQVTM and CDR2 ANQGSEA. The CDR3 loop spans 11 amino acids.

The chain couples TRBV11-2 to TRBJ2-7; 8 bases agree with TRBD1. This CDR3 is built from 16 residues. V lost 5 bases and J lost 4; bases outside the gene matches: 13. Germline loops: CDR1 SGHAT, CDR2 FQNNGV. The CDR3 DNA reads TGTGCCAGCAGCCTCCAAGGGGCAGGGGGCAAGTACGAGCAGTACTTC. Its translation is CASSLQGAGGKYEQYF.

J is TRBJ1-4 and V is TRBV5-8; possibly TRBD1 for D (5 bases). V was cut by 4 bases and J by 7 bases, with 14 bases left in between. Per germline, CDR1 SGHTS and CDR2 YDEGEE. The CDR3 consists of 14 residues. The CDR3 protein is CASSRGGDGEKLFF. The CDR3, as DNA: TGTGCCAGCAGCCGGGGGGGTGATGGTGAAAAACTGTTTTTT.

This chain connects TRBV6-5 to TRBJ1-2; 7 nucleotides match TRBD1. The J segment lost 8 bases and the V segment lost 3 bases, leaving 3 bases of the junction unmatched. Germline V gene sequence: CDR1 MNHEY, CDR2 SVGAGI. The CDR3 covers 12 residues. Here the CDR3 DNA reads TGTGCCAGCAGTTATGACAGGGAGGGCTACACCTTC. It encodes CASSYDREGYTF.